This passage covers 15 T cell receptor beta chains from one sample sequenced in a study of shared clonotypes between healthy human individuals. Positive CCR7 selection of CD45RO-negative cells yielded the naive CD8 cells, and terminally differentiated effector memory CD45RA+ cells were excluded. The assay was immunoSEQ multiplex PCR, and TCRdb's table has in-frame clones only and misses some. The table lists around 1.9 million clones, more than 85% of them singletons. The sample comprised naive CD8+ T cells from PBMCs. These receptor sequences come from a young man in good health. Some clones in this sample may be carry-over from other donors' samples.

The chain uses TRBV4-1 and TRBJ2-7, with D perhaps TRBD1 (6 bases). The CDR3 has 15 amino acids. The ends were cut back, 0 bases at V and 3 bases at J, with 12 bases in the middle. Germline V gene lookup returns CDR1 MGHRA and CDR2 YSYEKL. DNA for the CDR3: TGCGCCAGCAGCCAAGATCTATCAGGGGTCTACGAGCAGTACTTC. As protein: CASSQDLSGVYEQYF.

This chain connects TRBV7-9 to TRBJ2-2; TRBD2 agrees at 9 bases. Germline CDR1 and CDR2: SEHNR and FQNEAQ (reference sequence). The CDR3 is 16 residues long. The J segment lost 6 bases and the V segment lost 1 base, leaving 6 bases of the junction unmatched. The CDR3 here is CASSLGLAGVPGELFF. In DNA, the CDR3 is TGTGCCAGCAGCTTAGGGTTAGCGGGAGTACCCGGGGAGCTGTTTTTT.

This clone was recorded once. The CDR3 reads CASSATSGRAYEQYF. CDR3 nucleotide sequence: TGTGCCAGCAGCGCGACTAGCGGGAGGGCCTACGAGCAGTACTTC. The chain joins TRBV7-6 to TRBJ2-7, with 14 bases that match TRBD2. J lost 2 bases, V lost 5 bases, and 2 bases had no gene match. CDR1 is SGHVS, CDR2 FNYEAQ, per germline. This CDR3 region has 15 residues.

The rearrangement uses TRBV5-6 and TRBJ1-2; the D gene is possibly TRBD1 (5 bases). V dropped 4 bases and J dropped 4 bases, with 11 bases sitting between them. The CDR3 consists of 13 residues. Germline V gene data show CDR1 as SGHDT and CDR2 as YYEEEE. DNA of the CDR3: TGTGCCAGCAGCCAGGGACGCAGCTATGGCTACACCTTC. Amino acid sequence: CASSQGRSYGYTF.

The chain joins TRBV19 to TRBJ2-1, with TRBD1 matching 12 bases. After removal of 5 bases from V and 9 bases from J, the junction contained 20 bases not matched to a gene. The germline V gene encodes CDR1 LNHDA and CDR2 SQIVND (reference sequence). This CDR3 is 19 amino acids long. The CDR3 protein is CASSGDRGRGTLKRGEQFF. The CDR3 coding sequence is TGTGCCAGTAGTGGGGACAGGGGGCGAGGGACCCTAAAACGAGGTGAGCAGTTCTTC.

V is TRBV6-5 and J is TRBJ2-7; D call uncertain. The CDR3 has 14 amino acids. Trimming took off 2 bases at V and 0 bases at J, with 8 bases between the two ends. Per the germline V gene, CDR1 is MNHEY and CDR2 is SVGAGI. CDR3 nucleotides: TGTGCCAGCAGTTACGATCCGAGCTCCTACGAGCAGTACTTC. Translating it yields CASSYDPSSYEQYF.

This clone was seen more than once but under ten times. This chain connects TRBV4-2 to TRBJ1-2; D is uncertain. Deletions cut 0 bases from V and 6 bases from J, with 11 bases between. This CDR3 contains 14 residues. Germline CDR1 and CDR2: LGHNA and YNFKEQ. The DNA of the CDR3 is TGTGCCAGCAGCCAAGATCTTGTCCGAAATGGCTACACCTTC. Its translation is CASSQDLVRNGYTF.

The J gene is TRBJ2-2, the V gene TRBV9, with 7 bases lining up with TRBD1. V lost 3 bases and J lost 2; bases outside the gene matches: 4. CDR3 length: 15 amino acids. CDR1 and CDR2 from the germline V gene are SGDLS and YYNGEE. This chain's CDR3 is CASSETGVNTGELFF. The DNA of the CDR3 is TGTGCCAGCAGCGAAACAGGGGTTAACACCGGGGAGCTGTTTTTT.

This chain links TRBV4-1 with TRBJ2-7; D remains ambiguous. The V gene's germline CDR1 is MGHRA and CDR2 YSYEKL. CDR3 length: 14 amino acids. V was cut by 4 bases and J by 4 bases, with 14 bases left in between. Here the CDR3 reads CASSPGPPRYEQYF. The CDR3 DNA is TGCGCCAGCAGCCCCGGCCCCCCCAGATACGAGCAGTACTTC.

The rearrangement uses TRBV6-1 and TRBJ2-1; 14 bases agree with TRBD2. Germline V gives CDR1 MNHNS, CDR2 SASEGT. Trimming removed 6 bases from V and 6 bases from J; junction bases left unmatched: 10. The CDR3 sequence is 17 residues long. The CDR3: CASREKLTSGRANEQFF. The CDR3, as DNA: TGTGCCAGCAGGGAAAAACTGACTAGCGGGAGGGCCAATGAGCAGTTCTTC.

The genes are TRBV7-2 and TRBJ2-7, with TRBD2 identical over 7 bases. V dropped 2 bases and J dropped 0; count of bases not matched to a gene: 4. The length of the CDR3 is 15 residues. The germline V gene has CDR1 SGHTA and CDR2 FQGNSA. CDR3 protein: CASSLNGGSSYEQYF. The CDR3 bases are TGTGCCAGCAGCTTAAATGGCGGGAGCTCCTACGAGCAGTACTTC.

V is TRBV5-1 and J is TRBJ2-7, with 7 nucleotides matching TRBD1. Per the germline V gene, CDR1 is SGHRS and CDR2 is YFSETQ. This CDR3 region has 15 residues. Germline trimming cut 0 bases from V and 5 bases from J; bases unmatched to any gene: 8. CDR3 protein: CASSLGVTGWDEQYF. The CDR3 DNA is TGCGCCAGCAGCTTGGGTGTGACAGGGTGGGACGAGCAGTACTTC.

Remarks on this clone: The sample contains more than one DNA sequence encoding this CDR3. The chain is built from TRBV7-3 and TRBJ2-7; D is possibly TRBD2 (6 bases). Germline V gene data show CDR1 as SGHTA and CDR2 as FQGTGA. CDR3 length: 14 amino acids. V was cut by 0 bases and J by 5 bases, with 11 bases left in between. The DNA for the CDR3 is TGTGCCAGCAGCTTAACGGGAGGCCGGGACGAGCAGTACTTC. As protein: CASSLTGGRDEQYF.

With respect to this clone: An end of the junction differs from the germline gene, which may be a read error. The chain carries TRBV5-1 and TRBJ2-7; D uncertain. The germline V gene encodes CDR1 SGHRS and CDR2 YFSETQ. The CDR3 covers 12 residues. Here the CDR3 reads CASSLASDEQYF. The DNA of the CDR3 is TGCGCCAGCAGCTTGGCCTCCGACGAGCAGTACTTC.

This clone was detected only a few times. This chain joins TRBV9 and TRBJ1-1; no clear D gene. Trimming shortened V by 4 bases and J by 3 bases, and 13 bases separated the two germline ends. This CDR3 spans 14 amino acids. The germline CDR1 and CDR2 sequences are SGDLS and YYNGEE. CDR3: CASSPHGVDTEAFF. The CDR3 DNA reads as TGTGCCAGCAGCCCTCATGGGGTGGACACTGAAGCTTTCTTT.